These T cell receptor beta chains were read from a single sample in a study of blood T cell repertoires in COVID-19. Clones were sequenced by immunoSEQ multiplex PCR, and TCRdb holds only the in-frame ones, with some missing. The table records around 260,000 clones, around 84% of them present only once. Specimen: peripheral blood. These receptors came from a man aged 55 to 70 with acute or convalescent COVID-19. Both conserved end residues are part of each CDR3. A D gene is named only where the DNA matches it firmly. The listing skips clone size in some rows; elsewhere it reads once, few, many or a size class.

CDR3 DNA: TGCGCCAGCAGCTTGTATGCTAGCGGGGGCAACAATGAGCAGTTCTTC; CDR3 protein: CASSLYASGGNNEQFF; J gene: TRBJ2-1; V gene: TRBV5-1; D gene: TRBD2; clone size: -
CDR3 DNA: TGTGCCAGCAGCGAAGCGGGAGTCGGAACAGATACGCAGTATTTT; CDR3 protein: CASSEAGVGTDTQYF; J gene: TRBJ2-3; V gene: TRBV2; D gene: TRBD2; clone size: -
CDR3 DNA: TGTGCCAGCAGCGGACAGGGCAATCAGCCCCAGCATTTT; CDR3 protein: CASSGQGNQPQHF; J gene: TRBJ1-5; V gene: TRBV7-2; D gene: TRBD1; clone size: few
CDR3 DNA: TGTGCCTGGAGTGTACGGGTTCCAGGGGGCTCGGGGGAGCTGTTTTTT; CDR3 protein: CAWSVRVPGGSGELFF; J gene: TRBJ2-2; V gene: TRBV30; D gene: TRBD1; clone size: once
CDR3 DNA: TGTGCCAGTAGTATAGGTGGGGGCCGGGAGACCCAGTACTTC; CDR3 protein: CASSIGGGRETQYF; J gene: TRBJ2-5; V gene: TRBV19; D gene: -; clone size: -
CDR3 DNA: TGTGCCAGCAGCCCCACCTCTAGCGGGACTGCGGGCGGGGAGCTGTTTTTT; CDR3 protein: CASSPTSSGTAGGELFF; J gene: TRBJ2-2; V gene: TRBV7-8; D gene: TRBD2; clone size: once
CDR3 DNA: TGTGCCAGCAGTCCACTAGCGGGGGGGCCAAAGACCCAGTACTTC; CDR3 protein: CASSPLAGGPKTQYF; J gene: TRBJ2-5; V gene: TRBV2; D gene: TRBD2; clone size: -
CDR3 DNA: TGTGCCAGCAGTTACTCGAGTCTGACAGGGGTGATCCAAAACACTGAAGCTTTCTTT; CDR3 protein: CASSYSSLTGVIQNTEAFF; J gene: TRBJ1-1; V gene: TRBV6-2/TRBV6-3; D gene: TRBD1; clone size: -
CDR3 DNA: TGTGCCAGCAGCTTGGGGAGTGCCTATGGCTACACCTTC; CDR3 protein: CASSLGSAYGYTF; J gene: TRBJ1-2; V gene: TRBV5-4; D gene: -; clone size: -
CDR3 DNA: TGTGCCAGCAGCCTTCGGGGGGGCAACACTGAAGCTTTCTTT; CDR3 protein: CASSLRGGNTEAFF; J gene: TRBJ1-1; V gene: TRBV3-1/TRBV3-2; D gene: -; clone size: -
CDR3 DNA: TGTGCCAGCTCACCAAATCGGGGAAGAGATGGCTACACCTTC; CDR3 protein: CASSPNRGRDGYTF; J gene: TRBJ1-2; V gene: TRBV18; D gene: -; clone size: -
CDR3 DNA: TGTGCCAGCCTATGGGGGGTCTACAATGAGCAGTTCTTC; CDR3 protein: CASLWGVYNEQFF; J gene: TRBJ2-1; V gene: TRBV6-5; D gene: -; clone size: -
CDR3 DNA: TGTGCCAGCAGTTGGAACACGGGGTCTGGGGCCAACGTCCTGACTTTC; CDR3 protein: CASSWNTGSGANVLTF; J gene: TRBJ2-6; V gene: TRBV28; D gene: -; clone size: -
CDR3 DNA: TGCAGTGCTAGTGATGGTAGGGGTCTTGCATGGACCCAGTACTTC; CDR3 protein: CSASDGRGLAWTQYF; J gene: TRBJ2-5; V gene: TRBV20-1; D gene: -; clone size: -
CDR3 DNA: TGTGCCACCAGTGATGCGCAGGGCCCCGGTGGGGACAATGAGCAGTTCTTC; CDR3 protein: CATSDAQGPGGDNEQFF; J gene: TRBJ2-1; V gene: TRBV24-1; D gene: -; clone size: once
CDR3 DNA: TGTGCCACCAGCAAAATACAGGGTTTTAGACAAGAGACCCAGTACTTC; CDR3 protein: CATSKIQGFRQETQYF; J gene: TRBJ2-5; V gene: TRBV15; D gene: -; clone size: -
CDR3 DNA: TGTGCCAGCAGTCTCGATCGTTCCCCCGGCACTGAAGCTTTCTTT; CDR3 protein: CASSLDRSPGTEAFF; J gene: TRBJ1-1; V gene: TRBV6-5; D gene: -; clone size: few
CDR3 DNA: TGTGCCAGTAGCATCAGCACTAGCGGAGATACGCAGTATTTT; CDR3 protein: CASSISTSGDTQYF; J gene: TRBJ2-3; V gene: TRBV19; D gene: TRBD2; clone size: -
CDR3 DNA: TGTGCCAGCTCATCACAAGAGACCCAGTACTTC; CDR3 protein: CASSSQETQYF; J gene: TRBJ2-5; V gene: TRBV18; D gene: -; clone size: few
CDR3 DNA: TGTGCCAGCAGTCTCCGGGGGGAGCTGTTTTTT; CDR3 protein: CASSLRGELFF; J gene: TRBJ2-2; V gene: TRBV28; D gene: -; clone size: -
CDR3 DNA: TGTGCCAGCAGAGCCAAAGGGGGTATCCCAAACAATGAGCAGTTCTTC; CDR3 protein: CASRAKGGIPNNEQFF; J gene: TRBJ2-1; V gene: TRBV7-2; D gene: -; clone size: -
CDR3 DNA: TGTGCCAGCAGTGAGACAGGGGGCCGCTACGAGCAGTACTTC; CDR3 protein: CASSETGGRYEQYF; J gene: TRBJ2-7; V gene: TRBV7-2; D gene: TRBD1; clone size: few
CDR3 DNA: TGTGCCAGCAGCCCCGCCAGGACTCTCAAAAGTACCTACGAGCAGTACTTC; CDR3 protein: CASSPARTLKSTYEQYF; J gene: TRBJ2-7; V gene: TRBV27; D gene: -; clone size: -
CDR3 DNA: TGTGCCAGCAGCTCTATCTCGTGGGCGACGCAGTACTTC; CDR3 protein: CASSSISWATQYF; J gene: TRBJ2-7; V gene: TRBV5-6; D gene: -; clone size: -
CDR3 DNA: TGTGCCAGCAGTTTAAGGACAGAGGTAGGGAACAATCAGCCCCAGCATTTT; CDR3 protein: CASSLRTEVGNNQPQHF; J gene: TRBJ1-5; V gene: TRBV28; D gene: -; clone size: -
CDR3 DNA: TGTGCCAGCAGGGGACAGGGAAACACCGGGGAGCTGTTTTTT; CDR3 protein: CASRGQGNTGELFF; J gene: TRBJ2-2; V gene: TRBV2; D gene: TRBD1; clone size: many
CDR3 DNA: TGTGCCAGCAGCATACGGAGGACCGGGGAGCTGTTTTTT; CDR3 protein: CASSIRRTGELFF; J gene: TRBJ2-2; V gene: TRBV7-2; D gene: -; clone size: -
CDR3 DNA: TGTGCCAGCAGTGAAACTGGACAGGGAGGGACTGAAGCTTTCTTT; CDR3 protein: CASSETGQGGTEAFF; J gene: TRBJ1-1; V gene: TRBV25-1; D gene: TRBD1; clone size: -
CDR3 DNA: TGCGCCAGCAGAGTCAGCGTGAACACTGAAGCTTTCTTT; CDR3 protein: CASRVSVNTEAFF; J gene: TRBJ1-1; V gene: TRBV5-1; D gene: -; clone size: once
CDR3 DNA: TGTGCCAGCAGCATGGACAGGGCCGAGCAGTACTTC; CDR3 protein: CASSMDRAEQYF; J gene: TRBJ2-7; V gene: TRBV27; D gene: TRBD1; clone size: -
CDR3 DNA: TGTGCCAGCAGTGACCCGGACAGGAATTCACCCCTCCACTTT; CDR3 protein: CASSDPDRNSPLHF; J gene: TRBJ1-6; V gene: TRBV25-1; D gene: TRBD1; clone size: -
CDR3 DNA: TGTGCCAGCAGTCCGACAAGCGGGAGGGCCACTGAGCAGTTCTTC; CDR3 protein: CASSPTSGRATEQFF; J gene: TRBJ2-1; V gene: TRBV6-5; D gene: TRBD2; clone size: once
CDR3 DNA: TGTGCCAGCAGGGGGACAGGGGGTTTAACTGAAGCTTTCTTT; CDR3 protein: CASRGTGGLTEAFF; J gene: TRBJ1-1; V gene: TRBV28; D gene: TRBD1; clone size: -
CDR3 DNA: TGTGCCAGCAGCTTATACCTGGGGGAGGGCACCGGGGAGCTGTTTTTT; CDR3 protein: CASSLYLGEGTGELFF; J gene: TRBJ2-2; V gene: TRBV5-5; D gene: TRBD2; clone size: -
CDR3 DNA: TGTGCCAGCAGTCAGAACAGGGTGACAGGAAACACCATATATTTT; CDR3 protein: CASSQNRVTGNTIYF; J gene: TRBJ1-3; V gene: TRBV6-5; D gene: -; clone size: -
CDR3 DNA: TGTGCCAGCAGCTTAAAGGGACAGCGCGAGAATACGCAGTATTTT; CDR3 protein: CASSLKGQRENTQYF; J gene: TRBJ2-3; V gene: TRBV7-2; D gene: TRBD1; clone size: -
CDR3 DNA: TGTGCCAGCAGCTTGGTAGTAGCGGGAGGCCCCGGAGTGGACGAGCAGTACTTC; CDR3 protein: CASSLVVAGGPGVDEQYF; J gene: TRBJ2-7; V gene: TRBV5-8; D gene: TRBD2; clone size: -
CDR3 DNA: TGCAGCGTTAAGACAGGGTGGACTGAAAAACTGTTTTTT; CDR3 protein: CSVKTGWTEKLFF; J gene: TRBJ1-4; V gene: TRBV29-1; D gene: TRBD1; clone size: once
CDR3 DNA: TGTGCCAGCAGCTTTTCAGGGGGAAGTTATAATTCACCCCTCCACTTT; CDR3 protein: CASSFSGGSYNSPLHF; J gene: TRBJ1-6; V gene: TRBV7-3; D gene: TRBD1; clone size: -
CDR3 DNA: TGTGCCAGCAGTTTGGTTCCGGGTGAGCAGTACTTC; CDR3 protein: CASSLVPGEQYF; J gene: TRBJ2-7; V gene: TRBV28; D gene: -; clone size: -
CDR3 DNA: TGTGCCAGCAGCCACCGGGGACTAGCCTCCTACGAGCAGTACTTC; CDR3 protein: CASSHRGLASYEQYF; J gene: TRBJ2-7; V gene: TRBV5-4; D gene: TRBD2; clone size: -
CDR3 DNA: TGTGCCAGCAGTGCAACTCGGACAGACCTCAATTCACCCCTCCACTTT; CDR3 protein: CASSATRTDLNSPLHF; J gene: TRBJ1-6; V gene: TRBV6-1; D gene: -; clone size: few
CDR3 DNA: TGCGCCAGCAGCTCTCCAGCGGGACAAACTTACGAGCAGTACTTC; CDR3 protein: CASSSPAGQTYEQYF; J gene: TRBJ2-7; V gene: TRBV5-1; D gene: -; clone size: -
CDR3 DNA: TGTGCCAGCAGCCAGCAAGCGGGGGCCTACAATGAGCAGTTCTTC; CDR3 protein: CASSQQAGAYNEQFF; J gene: TRBJ2-1; V gene: TRBV3-1/TRBV3-2; D gene: TRBD2; clone size: -
CDR3 DNA: TGTGCCAGCAGCTTAGGGGTAGGAGAAGATACGCAGTATTTT; CDR3 protein: CASSLGVGEDTQYF; J gene: TRBJ2-3; V gene: TRBV7-2; D gene: -; clone size: -
CDR3 DNA: TGTGCCAGCAGCCAAGATAAGGGGGTGGTGGCCAAAAACATTCAGTACTTC; CDR3 protein: CASSQDKGVVAKNIQYF; J gene: TRBJ2-4; V gene: TRBV3-1/TRBV3-2; D gene: -; clone size: -